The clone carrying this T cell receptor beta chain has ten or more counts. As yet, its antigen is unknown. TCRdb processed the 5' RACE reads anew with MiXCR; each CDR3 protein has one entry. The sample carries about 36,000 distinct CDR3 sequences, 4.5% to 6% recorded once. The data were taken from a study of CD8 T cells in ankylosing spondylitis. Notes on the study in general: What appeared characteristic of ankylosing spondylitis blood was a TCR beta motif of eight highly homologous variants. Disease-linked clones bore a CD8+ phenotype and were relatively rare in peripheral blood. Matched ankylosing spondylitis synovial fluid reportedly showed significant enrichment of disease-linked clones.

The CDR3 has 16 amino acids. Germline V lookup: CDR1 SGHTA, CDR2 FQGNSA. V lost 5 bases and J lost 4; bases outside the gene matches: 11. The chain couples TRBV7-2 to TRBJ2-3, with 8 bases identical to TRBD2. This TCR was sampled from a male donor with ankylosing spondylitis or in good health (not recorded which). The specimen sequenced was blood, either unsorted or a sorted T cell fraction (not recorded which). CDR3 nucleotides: TGTGCCAGCAGCCTTCGACAGCGGGGGTTAGCAGATACGCAGTATTTT. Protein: CASSLRQRGLADTQYF. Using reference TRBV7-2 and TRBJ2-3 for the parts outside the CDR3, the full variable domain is GAGVSQSPSNKVTEKGKDVELRCDPISGHTALYWYRQSLGQGLEFLIYFQGNSAPDKSGLPSDRFSAERTGGSVSTLTIQRTQQEDSAVYLCASSLRQRGLADTQYFGPGTRLTVL.